One sample yielded the 24 T cell receptor beta chains listed below, sequenced in a study of spatial heterogeneity in lung cancer. Notes on the study in general: Counts of expanded intratumoral alpha and beta TCRs tracked tumor mutation counts.

TCRdb analysed the 5' RACE reads with MiXCR anew, one entry per CDR3 protein. The sample lists 16,000 or so distinct CDR3 sequences, roughly 7.1% seen once, with about 19% in the top ten. These receptors are not linked to any known antigen. The time point is: sample taken at primary tumor resection. Source: lung tumor tissue, taken at surgery. These receptors all stem from a female donor with early-stage non-small cell lung cancer.

The table lists this clonotype with many counts. A library made for alpha chains picked up this beta chain off target, so its size means little. The V call is TRBV28, the J call TRBJ2-2; D is ambiguous. CDR3 length: 11 residues. CDR1 and CDR2 (germline): MDHEN, SYDVKM. Trimming shortened V by 2 bases and J by 6 bases, and 1 base separated the two germline ends. This chain's CDR3 is CASSLAGELFF. CDR3 in DNA: TGTGCCAGCAGTTTAGCCGGGGAGCTGTTTTTT.

The sample holds many counts of this clonotype. This beta chain lies outside the target of a library built for alpha chains; its clone size means little. The chain combines TRBV7-3 with TRBJ2-2, with 9 bases identical to TRBD2. V shed 1 base, J shed 1 base, and the junction held 7 bases outside the gene matches. This CDR3 is 18 amino acids long. Germline CDR1 is SGHTA and CDR2 is FQGTGA. This chain's CDR3 is CASSLKIAGAGNTGELFF. The CDR3 nucleotides read TGTGCCAGCAGCTTAAAGATAGCGGGGGCCGGGAACACCGGGGAGCTGTTTTTT.

By sample share, this clonotype is medium-sized (0.01 to 0.1%). This beta chain is an off-target read within a library intended for alpha chains, so its frequency means little. The CDR3 region has the DNA TGCGCCAGCAGCCAGCTATACGGGACAGGGGGCGAGGCAGATACGCAGTATTTT. This encodes CASSQLYGTGGEADTQYF. V is TRBV4-3 and J is TRBJ2-3, with 12 nucleotides matching TRBD1. The V gene's germline CDR1 is LGHNA and CDR2 YSLEER. With V trimmed by 3 bases and J by 4 bases, 11 bases remained unmatched. The CDR3 has 18 residues.

This clonotype has more than one count but fewer than ten. This beta chain was picked up by a library intended for alpha chains and is off target, so its count carries little meaning. The chain carries TRBV3-1 and TRBJ2-7; 7 bases line up with TRBD2. With 1 base clipped from V and 3 bases from J, the junction kept 6 bases outside the gene matches. The CDR3 is 15 amino acids. Germline CDR1 LGHDT, CDR2 YNNKEL (reference sequence). The CDR3 loop reads CASSQARGGLYEQYF. The CDR3 region has the DNA TGTGCCAGCAGCCAAGCGCGCGGGGGACTCTACGAGCAGTACTTC.

This clonotype showed up just a few times. Little can be read into the size of this beta chain, an off-target read in a library designed for alpha chains. This chain joins TRBV27 and TRBJ2-1; D remains ambiguous. V lost 10 bases to trimming and J lost 0 bases, with 10 bases between them. From germline, CDR1 is MNHEY and CDR2 SMNVEV (reference sequence). This CDR3 is built from 13 residues. CDR3 loop: CATSGRSYNEQFF. Here the CDR3 DNA reads TGTGCCACCTCGGGTCGCTCCTACAATGAGCAGTTCTTC.

This clonotype was observed many times. Because this beta chain is a stray read in a library intended to capture alpha chains, its abundance should not be given much weight. V usage is TRBV7-9 and J usage is TRBJ1-1; no definite D call. Germline CDR1 and CDR2: SEHNR and FQNEAQ (reference sequence). There are 15 residues in the CDR3. Trimming shortened V by 1 base and J by 1 base, and 10 bases separated the two germline ends. DNA for the CDR3: TGTGCCAGCAGCTTAGGTGTCAGAGAGAACACTGAAGCTTTCTTT. Translating it yields CASSLGVRENTEAFF. Drawing the rest from reference TRBV7-9 and TRBJ1-1, the complete variable domain is DTGVSQNPRHKITKRGQNVTFRCDPISEHNRLYWYRQTLGQGPEFLTYFQNEAQLEKSRLLSDRFSAERPKGSFSTLEIQRTEQGDSAMYLCASSLGVRENTEAFFGQGTRLTVV.

This clonotype was seen more than once but under ten times. Because this beta chain is a stray read in a library intended to capture alpha chains, its abundance should not be given much weight. The gene calls are TRBV20-1 and TRBJ2-7; 9 bases are shared with TRBD1. Germline trimming cut 1 base from V and 6 bases from J; bases unmatched to any gene: 10. Per the germline V gene, CDR1 is DFQATT and CDR2 is SNEGSKA (reference sequence). The CDR3 has 15 amino acids. The CDR3 region is CSARARDREWGEQYF. Here the CDR3 DNA reads TGCAGTGCTAGAGCTCGGGACAGGGAATGGGGCGAGCAGTACTTC.

At least ten counts were recorded for this clonotype. This beta chain is off target for a library built for alpha chains, so its abundance means little. V is TRBV10-3 and J is TRBJ2-5, with D perhaps TRBD2 (5 bases). The CDR3 is 14 residues long. V lost 4 bases to trimming and J lost 5 bases, with 14 bases between them. Germline assignment: CDR1 ENHRY and CDR2 SYGVKD. CDR3 residues: CAISGKGPGETQYF. CDR3 sequence (DNA): TGTGCCATCAGTGGGAAAGGACCGGGGGAGACCCAGTACTTC.

There are many counts of this clonotype. This beta chain turned up in a library designed for alpha chains; as an off-target read, its abundance says little. The rearrangement uses TRBV27 and TRBJ2-7; 8 bases map to TRBD2. V was clipped by 5 bases and J by 12 bases; unmatched bases: 6. The germline CDR1 and CDR2 sequences are MNHEY and SMNVEV (reference sequence). This CDR3 has 11 amino acids. This CDR3 is CASSLGTRTYF. CDR3 in DNA: TGTGCCAGCAGTCTCGGGACTAGAACGTACTTC.

The sample holds many counts of this clonotype. This beta chain came through as a stray read in a library set up for alpha chains, and its size says little. J is TRBJ1-2 and V is TRBV6-1, with D possibly being TRBD1 (6 bases). The ends were cut back, 2 bases at V and 4 bases at J, with 14 bases in the middle. This CDR3 has 15 residues. The germline V gene has CDR1 MNHNS and CDR2 SASEGT. As DNA, the CDR3 is TGTGCCAGCAGTGAATGGGGGCGCGACGTCTATGGCTACACCTTC. This encodes CASSEWGRDVYGYTF.

Many counts were recorded for this clonotype. This beta chain is a stray sequence in a library constructed for alpha chains; its clone size is not meaningful. The V call is TRBV7-9, the J call TRBJ2-3; 8 positions match TRBD2. CDR3 length: 15 amino acids. V dropped 2 bases and J dropped 3; count of bases not matched to a gene: 4. Germline CDR1 reads SEHNR; CDR2 reads FQNEAQ (reference sequence). The CDR3 DNA follows: TGTGCCAGCAGCTTAACGGGGGGGCCGACAGATACGCAGTATTTT. It translates to CASSLTGGPTDTQYF.

There are many counts of this clonotype. Found in a library prepared for alpha chains, this beta chain is an off-target read, and its abundance has little meaning. The chain joins TRBV7-2 to TRBJ2-1, with D perhaps matching TRBD2 (5 bases). This CDR3 has 14 residues. Trimming removed 3 bases at V and 4 bases at J, with 10 bases between. The V gene's germline CDR1 is SGHTA and CDR2 FQGNSA. CDR3 DNA: TGTGCCAGCAGCTTGTGGGGAGTGTACAATGAGCAGTTCTTC. Its protein is CASSLWGVYNEQFF.

This clonotype showed up just a few times. This beta chain is a stray sequence in a library constructed for alpha chains; its clone size is not meaningful. The chain combines TRBV20-1 with TRBJ2-7; the D gene is possibly TRBD1 (5 bases). Germline V gene sequence: CDR1 DFQATT, CDR2 SNEGSKA (reference sequence). The CDR3 is made up of 12 amino acids. Trimming shortened V by 5 bases and J by 3 bases, and 11 bases separated the two germline ends. The CDR3 DNA sequence: TGCAGTGCTCCCCCCCAGGGCTACGAGCAGTACTTC. This gives the protein CSAPPQGYEQYF.

This clonotype was detected many times. This beta chain represents an off-target read in a library built for alpha chains; its size is of limited meaning. The V and J genes are TRBV28 and TRBJ1-1; the D gene is possibly TRBD1 (5 bases). The CDR3 is 14 amino acids. The germline gives CDR1 MDHEN, CDR2 SYDVKM. Trimming pared 6 bases from V and 10 bases from J, leaving 21 bases between. DNA of the CDR3: TGTGCCAGCAGCCCCCCCGGTCAGGGTCCGGTAGCTTTCTTT. As protein: CASSPPGQGPVAFF.

Only a few counts were recorded for this clonotype. This beta chain lies outside the target of a library built for alpha chains; its clone size means little. The rearrangement joins TRBV10-3 to TRBJ1-5, with D uncertain. Germline CDR1 reads ENHRY; CDR2 reads SYGVKD. V was cut by 7 bases and J by 7 bases, with 14 bases left in between. The CDR3 totals 13 residues. This chain's CDR3 is CAITTDESQPQHF. CDR3 sequence (DNA): TGTGCCATCACCACGGACGAGAGCCAGCCCCAGCATTTT.

This clonotype is judged medium-sized. The library was built for alpha chains, so this beta chain is an off-target read and its size means little. The chain joins TRBV5-1 to TRBJ2-2; TRBD1 agrees at 9 bases. Trimming at V came to 1 base and at J to 4 bases, leaving 11 bases not matched to a gene. This CDR3 comprises 18 residues. The germline V gene has CDR1 SGHRS and CDR2 YFSETQ. CDR3 protein: CASSLLSRDRAPTGELFF. Written as DNA, the CDR3 is TGCGCCAGCAGCTTGCTAAGCCGGGACAGGGCGCCCACCGGGGAGCTGTTTTTT.

This clonotype was counted many times. Because this beta chain is a stray read in a library intended to capture alpha chains, its abundance should not be given much weight. This chain connects TRBV30 to TRBJ1-2; D is unresolved. In germline, CDR1 is GTSNPN, CDR2 SVGIG (reference sequence). The CDR3 runs 11 residues. V lost 3 bases, J lost 6 bases, and 8 bases lay in between. The CDR3 reads CAWSRSDGYTF. The DNA of the CDR3 is TGTGCCTGGAGCCGATCGGATGGCTACACCTTC. The whole variable domain, filled in from reference TRBV30 and TRBJ1-2, reads SQTIHQWPATLVQPVGSPLSLECTVEGTSNPNLYWYRQAAGRGLQLLFYSVGIGQISSEVPQNLSASRPQDRQFILSSKKLLLSDSGFYLCAWSRSDGYTFGSGTRLTVV.

On this clonotype: This beta chain is an off-target read within a library intended for alpha chains, so its frequency means little. This chain connects TRBV20-1 to TRBJ2-3; the D call may be TRBD1 or TRBD2 (5 bases each). Germline V gene lookup returns CDR1 DFQATT and CDR2 SNEGSKA (reference sequence). This CDR3 is built from 14 residues. V lost 4 bases to trimming and J lost 0 bases, with 11 bases between them. The CDR3 is CSATRGASTDTQYF. The CDR3 nucleotides read TGCAGTGCTACCAGAGGGGCGAGCACAGATACGCAGTATTTT.

This clonotype ranks as medium-sized. Being off target in a library aimed at alpha chains, this beta chain has a size of little meaning. V and J are TRBV28 and TRBJ2-7; D is ambiguous. CDR3 length equals 16 residues. With 7 bases removed from V and 2 bases from J, the gap between germline ends came to 21 bases. Germline CDR1 is MDHEN and CDR2 is SYDVKM. The DNA for the CDR3 is TGTGCCAGCACCTCCACCGTTGAGTCTGTAGCCTACGAGCAGTACTTC. As protein: CASTSTVESVAYEQYF.

In regard to this clonotype: Little can be read into the size of this beta chain, an off-target read in a library designed for alpha chains. The chain couples TRBV29-1 to TRBJ2-2; D may match TRBD1 or TRBD2 (5 bases each). V shed 3 bases and J shed 4 bases, with 12 bases lying between them. CDR3 length: 14 residues. The V gene's germline CDR1 is SQVTM and CDR2 ANQGSEA. CDR3 nucleotide sequence: TGCAGCGTTGACGGCGGGCAGGGCACCGGGGAGCTGTTTTTT. Its protein is CSVDGGQGTGELFF.

Many counts were recorded for this clonotype. Within a library made for alpha chains, this beta chain is off target, and its count is uninformative. The J gene is TRBJ2-6, the V gene TRBV20-1; D is possibly TRBD2 (5 bases). Germline CDR1 and CDR2: DFQATT and SNEGSKA (reference sequence). The CDR3 contains 16 residues. V was pared by 0 bases and J by 0 bases, with 9 bases between. The chain's CDR3 is CSARDNGGSGANVLTF. The CDR3, as DNA: TGCAGTGCTAGAGATAACGGAGGCTCTGGGGCCAACGTCCTGACTTTC.

Note on this clonotype: For a library built for alpha chains, this beta chain is a stray read; little rests on its size. CDR3 sequence: CSAMTGQNTEAFF. CDR3 nucleotide sequence: TGCAGCGCCATGACAGGGCAGAACACTGAAGCTTTCTTT. The genes are TRBV29-1 and TRBJ1-1; TRBD1 agrees at 7 bases. CDR3 length: 13 residues. In germline, CDR1 is SQVTM, CDR2 ANQGSEA. The trim removed 7 bases at V and 1 base at J, leaving 6 bases unmatched.

This clonotype was picked up many times. The library was designed around alpha chains, so this beta chain is a stray read whose abundance carries little weight. V usage is TRBV11-1 and J usage is TRBJ2-5; 15 bases match TRBD2. The V gene's germline CDR1 is SGHAT and CDR2 FQDESV (reference sequence). Trimming cost V 5 bases and J 2 bases; bases outside gene matches: 6. The CDR3 loop spans 17 amino acids. The CDR3 DNA sequence: TGTGCCAGCAGCCCCGGACTAGCGGGGGGGCGACAAGAGACCCAGTACTTC. This codes for CASSPGLAGGRQETQYF.

This clonotype was picked up many times. This beta chain is a stray read from a library made for alpha chains; its abundance is not meaningful. The chain combines TRBV7-2 with TRBJ2-3; tentatively, D is TRBD2 (5 bases). In germline, CDR1 is SGHTA, CDR2 FQGNSA. The CDR3 runs to 13 residues. Trimming pared 6 bases from V and 6 bases from J, leaving 13 bases between. CDR3 DNA sequence: TGTGCCAGCAGTACGGACGCGGGCGATACGCAGTATTTT. Translation gives CASSTDAGDTQYF. The entire variable domain, with the rest obtained from reference TRBV7-2 and TRBJ2-3, is as follows: GAGVSQSPSNKVTEKGKDVELRCDPISGHTALYWYRQSLGQGLEFLIYFQGNSAPDKSGLPSDRFSAERTGGSVSTLTIQRTQQEDSAVYLCASSTDAGDTQYFGPGTRLTVL.